These T cell receptor beta chains were read from a single sample in a study of shared clonotypes between healthy human individuals. The repertoire was sequenced with immunoSEQ multiplex PCR; TCRdb's copy has only in-frame clones and lacks some. The sample contains some 2,500,000 clones, roughly 93% of which appear only once. The sequenced sample consisted of naive CD4+ T cells from PBMCs. Source of these receptors: a man aged 18 to 29 in good health. Some clones in this sample may be carry-over from other donors' samples. CDR3s leave out the opening cysteine and the closing phenylalanine or tryptophan. Some rows have no size entry. The others give once, few or many, or a class for an expanded clone.

CDR3 length	V gene	clone size	J gene	CDR3 protein
12	TRBV29-1	.	TRBJ2-3	SVEGSGYTDTQY
13	TRBV7-2	.	TRBJ2-1	ASSLSAGSYNEQF
13	TRBV5-1	.	TRBJ2-7	ASSVYRDRAYEQY
12	TRBV7-9	.	TRBJ1-2	ASAQFGSNYGYT
13	TRBV6-6	.	TRBJ1-5	ASRSPTGVNQPQH
15	TRBV4-1	.	TRBJ2-7	ASSHQRSGTSGYEQY
13	TRBV18	.	TRBJ1-6	ASSPTRDSNSPLH
13	TRBV11-2	.	TRBJ2-5	ASSLLDRDRETQY
9	TRBV7-3	once	TRBJ2-3	ASSSGGAQY
13	TRBV5-1	.	TRBJ2-2	ASSWGLADTGELF
12	TRBV11-2	.	TRBJ1-1	ASSPRTGRTEAF
11	TRBV27	.	TRBJ2-7	ASNLQGSGRLY
10	TRBV29-1	.	TRBJ1-1	SYNLMNTEAF
13	TRBV7-9	.	TRBJ2-7	ASSYSEGGNYEQY
12	TRBV6-1	.	TRBJ2-7	ASPSGREAYEQY
15	TRBV4-1	.	TRBJ1-6	ASSQDLAPTYNSPLH
14	TRBV28	.	TRBJ2-2	ASSDGTGGSTGELF
11	TRBV28	.	TRBJ1-2	ASRAGSFDGYT
14	TRBV29-1	.	TRBJ2-1	SVLLREAGSYNEQF
8	TRBV5-4	.	TRBJ2-5	AWGEKTQY
9	TRBV30	once	TRBJ2-2	AWMTGGELF
15	TRBV10-3	.	TRBJ2-1	AISGREGQRGLDEQF
14	TRBV7-2	.	TRBJ2-2	ASSYQGTMEGGELF
13	TRBV5-4	.	TRBJ1-1	ASSLGRGMNTEAF
13	TRBV7-2	.	TRBJ2-3	ASSRTGGFVNTQY
12	TRBV9	once	TRBJ2-3	ASSVGSSTDTQY
11	TRBV5-6	.	TRBJ1-1	ASKSTGNTEAF
14	TRBV6-5	.	TRBJ2-2	ASSYSGDPGGGELF
13	TRBV18	.	TRBJ2-6	ASSPLGFGANVLT
11	TRBV4-3	.	TRBJ1-2	ASSQTGTNGYT
12	TRBV28	.	TRBJ2-3	ASSLPRLTDTQY
13	TRBV9	once	TRBJ2-7	ASSADGTSSYEQY
14	TRBV2	.	TRBJ2-3	ATGTSGRAGTDTQY